One sample yielded the 21 T cell receptor beta chains listed below, sequenced in a study of spatial heterogeneity in lung cancer. A single record per CDR3 protein comes from TCRdb applying MiXCR to the 5' RACE reads. The data contain more than 4,500 distinct CDR3 sequences, 10% to 15% of them seen just once; the ten biggest clones take up roughly half. Their specific antigens are unknown. Study observations and caveats: How many expanded intratumoral alpha and beta TCRs were present tracked the tumor mutation count, which was a count of nonsynonymous mutations.

Regarding time point: sample taken at primary tumor resection. Source: lung tumor tissue, taken at surgery. These receptors all stem from a male donor with early-stage non-small cell lung cancer.

The table lists this clonotype with many counts. The chain couples TRBV11-3 to TRBJ2-5, with 7 bases aligning to TRBD2. There are 15 residues in the CDR3. Germline values: CDR1 SGHNT, CDR2 YENEEA. J gave up 3 bases and V 6 bases, and 10 bases lay outside the gene matches. DNA of the CDR3: TGTGCCAGCAGACGACTAGCTTCCGTTGAAGAGACCCAGTACTTC. It yields the protein CASRRLASVEETQYF.

This clonotype was seen many times. The chain has TRBV11-2 and TRBJ2-2; tentative D call: TRBD2 (6 bases). V lost 8 bases to trimming and J lost 2 bases, with 9 bases between them. Germline lookup yields CDR1 SGHAT and CDR2 FQNNGV. The CDR3 consists of 13 residues. CDR3 nucleotide sequence: TGTGCCAGCGGGACTGCTAACACCGGGGAGCTGTTTTTT. Amino acids: CASGTANTGELFF.

The rearrangement joins TRBV28 to TRBJ2-7; TRBD1 matches at 8 bases. Germline CDR1 MDHEN, CDR2 SYDVKM. The V gene end was trimmed by 6 bases and the J gene end by 2 bases; junction bases not matched to a gene: 0. CDR3 size: 12 residues. CDR3 sequence: CASRQGAYEQYV. Written as DNA, the CDR3 is TGTGCCAGCAGACAGGGGGCCTACGAGCAGTACGTC.

The rearrangement links TRBV7-2 to TRBJ2-5; 10 bases agree with TRBD1. There are 15 residues in the CDR3. With V trimmed by 6 bases and J by 4 bases, 8 bases remained unmatched. The germline gives CDR1 SGHTA, CDR2 FQGNSA. In DNA form, the CDR3 reads TGTGCCAGCAGATACTCCCGGGACAGGGGAGAGACCCAGTACTTC. Encoded protein: CASRYSRDRGETQYF. The entire variable domain, with the rest obtained from reference TRBV7-2 and TRBJ2-5, is as follows: GAGVSQSPSNKVTEKGKDVELRCDPISGHTALYWYRQSLGQGLEFLIYFQGNSAPDKSGLPSDRFSAERTGGSVSTLTIQRTQQEDSAVYLCASRYSRDRGETQYFGPGTRLLVL.

At least ten counts were recorded for this clonotype. The chain joins TRBV12-5 to TRBJ2-5; 7 bases match TRBD2. The CDR3 sequence is 14 residues long. Germline assignment: CDR1 LGHNT and CDR2 FRNRAP. V lost 1 base and J lost 5; bases outside the gene matches: 4. In DNA form, the CDR3 reads TGTGCTAGTGGTTTGGGACTAGCCGGGGAGACCCAGTACTTC. It specifies CASGLGLAGETQYF.

This clonotype came up many times. The chain recombines TRBV20-1 with TRBJ1-2; D unresolved. Germline assignment: CDR1 DFQATT and CDR2 SNEGSKA (reference sequence). The CDR3 is made up of 13 amino acids. V lost 0 bases and J 6 bases, leaving 11 bases between the germline ends. The DNA of the CDR3 is TGCAGTGCTAGAGATGGGGTCCTCGATGGCTACACCTTC. Translating gives CSARDGVLDGYTF.

V gene TRBV2 combines with J gene TRBJ2-1; 7 bases are a match to TRBD2. CDR3 length: 14 amino acids. V lost 6 bases and J lost 5; bases outside the gene matches: 7. Germline values: CDR1 SNHLY, CDR2 FYNNEI. The CDR3 DNA sequence: TGTGCCAGCAGCCCAATTCGGGGGGACAATGAGCAGTTCTTC. Protein product: CASSPIRGDNEQFF.

This clonotype counts as medium-sized. V gene TRBV5-1 combines with J gene TRBJ2-7; 13 positions agree with TRBD2. Trimming at V came to 2 bases and at J to 3 bases, leaving 2 bases not matched to a gene. The germline V gene encodes CDR1 SGHRS and CDR2 YFSETQ. The CDR3 contains 15 residues. For the CDR3, the DNA is TGCGCCAGCAGCTTAGGGACTAGCGGGGACTACGAGCAGTACTTC. Residues: CASSLGTSGDYEQYF.

This clonotype showed up just a few times. In nucleotides, the CDR3 is TGTGCCAGCAGCTTAGCAGCGCCCCTATACGAGCAGTACGTC. Its protein is CASSLAAPLYEQYV. This chain uses TRBV7-2 with TRBJ2-7; D not resolved. This CDR3 is 14 amino acids long. The germline gives CDR1 SGHTA, CDR2 FQGNSA. The V end was cut by 0 bases, the J end by 4 bases, with 10 bases between.

This clonotype was observed a few times. The V call is TRBV29-1, the J call TRBJ2-3; D ambiguous. Germline lookup yields CDR1 SQVTM and CDR2 ANQGSEA. The germline V and J ends were trimmed by 5 bases and 6 bases, with 12 bases remaining between them. The CDR3 sequence is 12 residues long. The DNA of the CDR3 is TGCAGCGTTTCCTTAGGGTCCGATACGCAGTATTTT. Its translation is CSVSLGSDTQYF.

This clonotype has a handful of counts. The gene calls are TRBV12-3 or TRBV12-4 and TRBJ2-5, with TRBD2 matching 14 bases. The J segment lost 4 bases and the V segment lost 5 bases, leaving 6 bases of the junction unmatched. The CDR3 covers 16 residues. CDR3 DNA: TGTGCCAGCAGTCCTAGAGGACTAGCGGGAGGAGAGACCCAGTACTTC. Its protein is CASSPRGLAGGETQYF.

This clonotype turned up a few times. This chain connects TRBV9 to TRBJ2-5, with D possibly being TRBD2 (6 bases). The V gene's germline CDR1 is SGDLS and CDR2 YYNGEE. Trimming left V 2 bases short and J 4 bases short, with 21 bases between. This CDR3 has 17 amino acids. CDR3 region: CASSVRRGGPVGETQYF. The CDR3 DNA follows: TGTGCCAGCAGCGTTCGGAGGGGTGGACCAGTGGGAGAGACCCAGTACTTC.

The CDR3 region has the DNA TGCAGTGCTAGAGATCGGGTGACGAACACTGAAGCTTTCTTT. It specifies CSARDRVTNTEAFF. V usage is TRBV20-1 and J usage is TRBJ1-1; the D is unclear. The germline V gene encodes CDR1 DFQATT and CDR2 SNEGSKA (reference sequence). V was clipped by 0 bases and J by 1 base, with 9 bases between them. CDR3 length: 14 residues.

The chain carries TRBV11-3 and TRBJ2-1, with D tentatively TRBD1 or TRBD2 (7 bases each). V was cut by 7 bases and J by 10 bases, with 23 bases left in between. CDR1 is SGHNT and CDR2 is YENEEA in the germline V gene. This CDR3 is 15 amino acids long. This CDR3 is CASTYRGGPENEQFF. The CDR3 DNA is TGTGCCAGCACCTACAGGGGAGGGCCGGAAAACGAGCAGTTCTTC.

In its sample, this clonotype was seen many times. V is TRBV6-6 and J is TRBJ2-5; no definite D call. CDR3 size: 12 residues. V was cut by 5 bases and J by 4 bases, with 8 bases left in between. Germline CDR1 is MNHNY and CDR2 is SVGAGI (reference sequence). The CDR3 region is CASSPDGETQYF. The CDR3 DNA reads TGTGCCAGCAGTCCGGACGGAGAGACCCAGTACTTC.

This chain joins TRBV6-5 and TRBJ2-3, with a possible D match to TRBD2 (6 bases). The germline V and J ends were trimmed by 6 bases and 0 bases, with 10 bases remaining between them. CDR1 is MNHEY and CDR2 is SVGAGI in the germline V gene. The CDR3 spans 14 residues. The CDR3 reads CASRLAASTDTQYF. CDR3 nucleotides: TGTGCCAGCAGGTTAGCGGCCAGCACAGATACGCAGTATTTT.

This clonotype was observed many times. The chain combines TRBV11-2 with TRBJ2-1; 7 bases align to TRBD1. The CDR3 length is 15 residues. V shed 4 bases and J 6 bases; nucleotides not matched to a gene: 9. Germline V gene data show CDR1 as SGHAT and CDR2 as FQNNGV. CDR3 loop: CASSWVRGTANEQFF. The CDR3 DNA sequence: TGTGCCAGCAGCTGGGTTAGGGGGACAGCCAATGAGCAGTTCTTC.

Relative to its sample, this clonotype is medium-sized. This chain uses TRBV2 with TRBJ2-3, with 9 bases fitting TRBD2. Germline CDR1 is SNHLY and CDR2 is FYNNEI. The ends lost 8 bases at V and 3 bases at J; junction bases unmatched: 6. CDR3 size: 14 residues. CDR3 region: CASQGLATTDTQYF. The CDR3 DNA reads as TGTGCCAGCCAAGGACTAGCGACTACAGATACGCAGTATTTT.

In this sample, this clonotype is medium-sized. V is TRBV20-1 and J is TRBJ2-4, with D uncertain. CDR1 and CDR2 from the germline V gene are DFQATT and SNEGSKA (reference sequence). V lost 3 bases to trimming and J lost 0 bases, with 24 bases between them. The CDR3 covers 19 residues. As DNA, the CDR3 is TGCAGTGCTAGTGGGGTGTATCAAGGCCGACTTCTAGCCAAAAACATTCAGTACTTC. This sequence encodes CSASGVYQGRLLAKNIQYF.

This clonotype is medium-sized by share. For the CDR3, the DNA is TGTGCCACCCAGGGGACAACTAATGAAAAACTGTTTTTT. Translating gives CATQGTTNEKLFF. V usage is TRBV19 and J usage is TRBJ1-4, with a tentative D call TRBD1 (6 bases). Germline V gene lookup returns CDR1 LNHDA and CDR2 SQIVND (reference sequence). Trimming shortened V by 10 bases and J by 0 bases, and 9 bases separated the two germline ends. The CDR3 contains 13 residues.

This clonotype has only one observation. This chain joins TRBV6-6 and TRBJ2-3; D is ambiguous. V dropped 5 bases and J dropped 3 bases, with 3 bases sitting between them. The CDR3 is made up of 11 amino acids. Per germline, CDR1 MNHNY and CDR2 SVGAGI (reference sequence). CDR3 sequence: CASSITDTQYF. DNA of the CDR3: TGTGCCAGCAGTATTACAGATACGCAGTATTTT.